A selection of T cell receptor beta chains follows, all from one sample in a study of PD-L1 blockade in urothelial cancer. Produced via immunoSEQ multiplex PCR; TCRdb's table is partial and in-frame only. The table records 60,000 to 70,000 clones, roughly 77% of them present only once. Specimen: PBMCs, collected around atezolizumab (anti-PD-L1) treatment. These receptors all stem from a man between 65 and 85 years old with urothelial cancer. The CDR3 runs from the conserved cysteine through the conserved F or W. D genes are given only for firm matches. Clone size, where shown, is once, few, many, or a class for clones that have expanded.

v_call	d_call	j_call	clone_size	cdr3_nt	cdr3_aa
TRBV7-8	TRBD1	TRBJ2-3	NA	TGTGCCAGCAGAAACGCCTGGGGGACAGGGGGCACAGATACGCAGTATTTT	CASRNAWGTGGTDTQYF
TRBV27	NA	TRBJ2-7	NA	TGTGCCAGCAGCCAAGGGGTAGCTTACGAGCAGTACTTC	CASSQGVAYEQYF
TRBV9	NA	TRBJ2-3	few	TGTGCCAGCAGCTCCGGGCGAGGGTACACAGATACGCAGTATTTT	CASSSGRGYTDTQYF
TRBV5-1	NA	TRBJ2-7	NA	TGCGCCAGCAGCTTGAATGGTAGAAGTGAGCAGTACTTC	CASSLNGRSEQYF
TRBV14	NA	TRBJ2-3	few	TGTGCCAGCAGCCTCAGCGGTTACACAGATACGCAGTATTTT	CASSLSGYTDTQYF
TRBV5-8	TRBD2	TRBJ2-1	NA	TGTGCCAGCAGCTTGGAACTAGCGGGAGGAGGTTCCTACAATGAGCAGTTCTTC	CASSLELAGGGSYNEQFF
TRBV28	TRBD2	TRBJ2-7	NA	TGTGCCAGCGAGGGACTAGCGGAGCCCTCCTACGAGCAGTACTTC	CASEGLAEPSYEQYF
TRBV7-8	TRBD1	TRBJ1-1	NA	TGTGCCACCCAGGGACAGGGGGGGTCCATGAGGGGAACTGAAGCTTTCTTT	CATQGQGGSMRGTEAFF
TRBV27	TRBD1	TRBJ1-1	NA	TGTGCCAGCAGTTACAACAGGGGTGAGGACACTGAAGCTTTCTTT	CASSYNRGEDTEAFF
TRBV27	NA	TRBJ2-1	NA	TGTGCCAGCAGCCATCACGCCGGGGAACCCTACAATGAGCAGTTCTTC	CASSHHAGEPYNEQFF
TRBV12-5	NA	TRBJ1-5	few	TGTGCTAGTGGCCCCGGGACACCCTTTCAGCCCCAGCATTTT	CASGPGTPFQPQHF
TRBV25-1	NA	TRBJ1-2	few	TGTGCCAGCAGTGAATGGGGACTGGCCTATGGCTACACCTTC	CASSEWGLAYGYTF
TRBV5-4	TRBD1	TRBJ2-1	few	TGTGCCAGCAGCTCCGGGACAGGGGGCTACAATGAGCAGTTCTTC	CASSSGTGGYNEQFF
TRBV9	NA	TRBJ2-1	NA	TGTGCCAGCAGCGTTACGGTGAGCTCCTACAATGAGCAGTTCTTC	CASSVTVSSYNEQFF
TRBV6-1	NA	TRBJ1-2	NA	TGTGCCAGCAGCGTTGGGACACCAGAGTATGGCTACACCTTC	CASSVGTPEYGYTF
TRBV29-1	NA	TRBJ2-3	NA	TGCAGCGTTGAACTGCAACAGGCACCAGATACGCAGTATTTT	CSVELQQAPDTQYF
TRBV5-1	NA	TRBJ1-5	NA	TGCGCCAGCAGCTTGGGGGTAGGTAGCGGTCAGCCCCAGCATTTT	CASSLGVGSGQPQHF
TRBV7-9	TRBD1	TRBJ1-5	NA	TGTGCCAGCCCCATAGCGGAGGGTGACAGGGCCTATAGCAATCAGCCCCAGCATTTT	CASPIAEGDRAYSNQPQHF
TRBV4-3	NA	TRBJ2-3	NA	TGCGCCAGCAGCCAAGACCCCCTTGGAGCGGACGGCACAGATACGCAGTATTTT	CASSQDPLGADGTDTQYF
TRBV5-6	NA	TRBJ1-3	many	TGTGCCAGCAGCTTAGGACTCTCTGGAAACACCATATATTTT	CASSLGLSGNTIYF
TRBV2	NA	TRBJ1-3	NA	TGTGCCAGCAGTCCCCCCGTAATCTCTGGAAACACCATATATTTT	CASSPPVISGNTIYF
TRBV7-9	NA	TRBJ2-7	NA	TGTGCCAGCAGCTTTGCGGAGAAGCCCTACGAGCAGTACTTC	CASSFAEKPYEQYF
TRBV7-8	NA	TRBJ1-5	NA	TGTGCCAGCAGCCAGAGCGGGGGGGCGATTAATCAGCCCCAGCATTTT	CASSQSGGAINQPQHF
TRBV5-1	TRBD2	TRBJ2-7	NA	TGCGCCAGCAGCTTGGCTAGCGGCAGCTCCTACGAGCAGTACTTC	CASSLASGSSYEQYF
TRBV11-3	NA	TRBJ2-2	NA	TGTGCCAGCAGCTTAGGCGGGATAGTCACCGGGGAGCTGTTTTTT	CASSLGGIVTGELFF